These T cell receptor beta chains were read from a single sample in a study of blood T cell repertoires in COVID-19. Profiled with immunoSEQ multiplex PCR; TCRdb holds only in-frame clones, not every one. The sample shows approximately 41,000 clones, approximately 83% of them seen only once. The sample taken for sequencing was peripheral blood. Receptors originate from an elderly woman with acute or convalescent COVID-19. The CDR3 runs from the conserved cysteine through the conserved F or W. Each record gives: J gene, clone size, D gene, V gene, CDR3 protein, CDR3 DNA. A D gene is named only where the DNA matches it firmly. Clone size appears in some rows only: once, few, many, or a class for an expanded clone.

TRBJ1-2	NA	TRBD1	TRBV5-6	CASRRLGTDYNYGYTF	TGTGCCAGCAGGCGGCTAGGGACAGATTATAACTATGGCTACACCTTC
TRBJ1-6	NA	NA	TRBV6-1	CASSEASNAPPLHF	TGTGCCAGCAGTGAAGCTAGTAACGCACCACCCCTCCACTTT
TRBJ1-5	NA	NA	TRBV6-5	CASLSGQFSNQPQHF	TGTGCCAGCTTGAGTGGACAGTTTAGCAATCAGCCCCAGCATTTT
TRBJ1-6	NA	NA	TRBV7-2	CASSLGTFPSPLHF	TGTGCCAGCAGCTTGGGGACTTTTCCTTCACCCCTCCACTTT
TRBJ2-3	NA	TRBD2	TRBV14	CASSQDFAGGLGADTQYF	TGTGCCAGCAGCCAAGACTTCGCGGGGGGTCTAGGGGCAGATACGCAGTATTTT
TRBJ1-1	NA	TRBD1	TRBV9	CASSGSQGARGTEAFF	TGTGCCAGCAGCGGTTCCCAGGGGGCTAGGGGCACTGAAGCTTTCTTT
TRBJ2-2	NA	TRBD1	TRBV29-1	CNFPRQGPSNTGELFF	TGCAACTTCCCGCGACAGGGGCCTTCGAACACCGGGGAGCTGTTTTTT
TRBJ1-2	NA	TRBD1	TRBV5-4	CASSNRQGAQSYTF	TGTGCCAGCAGCAACCGACAGGGGGCGCAAAGCTACACCTTC
TRBJ1-6	NA	NA	TRBV6-5	CASTIGGGSSPLHF	TGTGCCAGCACCATAGGCGGGGGAAGTTCACCCCTCCACTTT
TRBJ1-3	NA	TRBD1	TRBV7-2	CASSPRTGGSGNTIYF	TGTGCCAGCAGCCCCCGGACAGGGGGCTCTGGAAACACCATATATTTT
TRBJ1-6	few	NA	TRBV5-6	CASSPPLGGGRGSPLHF	TGTGCCAGCAGCCCGCCGCTGGGTGGCGGAAGGGGATCACCCCTCCACTTT
TRBJ1-2	NA	TRBD1	TRBV6-5	CASRDRGSLYGYTF	TGTGCCAGCAGGGACAGGGGGTCCCTCTATGGCTACACCTTC
TRBJ1-3	NA	NA	TRBV30	CAWTGSGNTIYF	TGTGCCTGGACAGGCTCTGGAAACACCATATATTTT
TRBJ1-2	NA	TRBD1	TRBV6-1	CASSRDRGTNYGYTF	TGTGCCAGCAGCCGGGACAGGGGAACTAACTATGGCTACACCTTC
TRBJ2-1	NA	TRBD1	TRBV29-1	CSVDLGQGPDEQFF	TGCAGCGTTGATCTTGGACAGGGTCCCGATGAGCAGTTCTTC
TRBJ1-2	NA	NA	TRBV7-9	CASSLADSWKGGYTF	TGTGCCAGCAGCTTAGCGGACAGCTGGAAAGGGGGCTACACCTTC
TRBJ1-2	NA	TRBD1	TRBV19	CASSPGQGSYGYTF	TGTGCCAGTAGTCCGGGACAGGGGTCCTATGGCTACACCTTC
TRBJ1-5	NA	NA	TRBV20-1	CSASSGGHQPQHF	TGCAGTGCTAGTTCTGGGGGCCATCAGCCCCAGCATTTT
TRBJ1-2	few	TRBD1	TRBV6-6	CASRPGQGDYGYTF	TGTGCCAGCAGGCCGGGACAGGGCGACTATGGCTACACCTTC
TRBJ2-7	few	NA	TRBV7-2	CASSPRRGLEQYF	TGTGCCAGCAGCCCCAGGCGAGGGCTCGAGCAGTACTTC
TRBJ1-2	NA	NA	TRBV18	CASSSRETVAKYGYTF	TGTGCCAGCTCGTCCAGGGAAACGGTTGCCAAGTATGGCTACACCTTC
TRBJ1-2	once	TRBD1	TRBV29-1	CSVERGQGRGYTF	TGCAGCGTTGAGAGAGGACAGGGTCGTGGCTACACCTTC
TRBJ2-5	NA	TRBD2	TRBV11-2	CASSPVAGAGETQYF	TGTGCCAGCAGCCCCGTAGCGGGGGCGGGGGAGACCCAGTACTTC
TRBJ2-7	NA	TRBD1	TRBV7-8	CASSLGALGQGVPYEQYF	TGTGCCAGCAGCTTAGGAGCACTGGGACAGGGGGTACCCTACGAGCAGTACTTC
TRBJ2-3	NA	TRBD2	TRBV7-2	CASSFGGLAGTDTQYF	TGTGCCAGCAGCTTTGGAGGACTAGCCGGCACAGATACGCAGTATTTT
TRBJ1-5	NA	TRBD1	TRBV6-5	CASREGQGVDQPQHF	TGTGCCAGCAGGGAGGGGCAGGGGGTTGATCAGCCCCAGCATTTT
TRBJ2-2	NA	TRBD1	TRBV12-5	CASGSFRDRGFGELFF	TGTGCTAGTGGTTCATTCCGGGACAGGGGGTTCGGGGAGCTGTTTTTT
TRBJ2-2	once	TRBD2	TRBV19	CASTRGGGTGELFF	TGTGCCAGTACTCGCGGGGGGGGGACCGGGGAGCTGTTTTTT
TRBJ2-5	NA	TRBD1	TRBV29-1	CSVEIGPGGTQYF	TGCAGCGTTGAAATCGGTCCAGGGGGGACCCAGTACTTC
TRBJ2-3	NA	NA	TRBV4-1	CASSQTTGPGTDTQYF	TGCGCCAGCAGCCAAACCACAGGGCCTGGCACAGATACGCAGTATTTT
TRBJ2-1	once	TRBD2	TRBV5-4	CASSLLASSEQFF	TGTGCCAGCAGCCTACTAGCGAGCAGTGAGCAGTTCTTC
TRBJ2-1	NA	TRBD2	TRBV19	CASLGTSGVRGEQFF	TGTGCCAGTCTCGGGACTAGCGGGGTCAGGGGAGAGCAGTTCTTC
TRBJ1-3	few	NA	TRBV30	CAWSVPSSGNTIYF	TGTGCCTGGAGTGTACCCAGCTCTGGAAACACCATATATTTT
TRBJ1-5	NA	NA	TRBV19	CASSSGTQLYQPQHF	TGTGCCAGTAGTTCCGGGACACAACTTTATCAGCCCCAGCATTTT
TRBJ2-3	NA	TRBD2	TRBV13	CASKAGTDTQYF	TGTGCCAGCAAAGCGGGGACAGATACGCAGTATTTT
TRBJ2-3	NA	NA	TRBV5-1	CASSPPPGRPDTQYF	TGCGCCAGCAGCCCCCCCCCAGGGCGCCCAGATACGCAGTATTTT
TRBJ2-5	NA	NA	TRBV7-8	CASSLAPTVRETQYF	TGTGCCAGCAGCTTAGCCCCGACAGTGAGGGAGACCCAGTACTTC
TRBJ1-1	NA	TRBD1	TRBV7-8	CASSRAGQGGNTEAFF	TGTGCCAGCAGCCGAGCGGGACAGGGGGGAAACACTGAAGCTTTCTTT
TRBJ1-4	few	TRBD1	TRBV9	CASSFRDRINEKLFF	TGTGCCAGCAGCTTCCGGGACAGGATTAATGAAAAACTGTTTTTT
TRBJ1-1	NA	TRBD1	TRBV7-2	CASSFHRGNTEAFF	TGTGCCAGCAGCTTTCACAGGGGAAACACTGAAGCTTTCTTT
TRBJ1-4	once	NA	TRBV7-8	CASCPLGGAYEKLFF	TGTGCCAGCTGCCCCCTGGGAGGGGCTTATGAAAAACTGTTTTTT
TRBJ2-5	many	NA	TRBV11-2	CASSYRDMETQYF	TGTGCCAGCAGCTACAGGGATATGGAGACCCAGTACTTC
TRBJ1-5	once	TRBD1	TRBV19	CASSIRDRATQPQHF	TGTGCCAGTAGTATCCGGGACAGGGCCACTCAGCCCCAGCATTTT